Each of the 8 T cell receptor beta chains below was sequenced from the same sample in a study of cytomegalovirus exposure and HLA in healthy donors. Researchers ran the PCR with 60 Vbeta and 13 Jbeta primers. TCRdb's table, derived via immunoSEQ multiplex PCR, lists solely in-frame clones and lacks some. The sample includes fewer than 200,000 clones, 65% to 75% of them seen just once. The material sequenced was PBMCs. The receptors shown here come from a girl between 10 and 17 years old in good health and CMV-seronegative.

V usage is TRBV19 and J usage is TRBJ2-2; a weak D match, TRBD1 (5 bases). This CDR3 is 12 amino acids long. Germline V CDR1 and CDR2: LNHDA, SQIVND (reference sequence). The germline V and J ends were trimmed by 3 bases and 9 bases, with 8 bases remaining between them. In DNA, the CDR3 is TGTGCCAGTAGTATTCAGGGCCGGGAGCTGTTTTTT. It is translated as CASSIQGRELFF.

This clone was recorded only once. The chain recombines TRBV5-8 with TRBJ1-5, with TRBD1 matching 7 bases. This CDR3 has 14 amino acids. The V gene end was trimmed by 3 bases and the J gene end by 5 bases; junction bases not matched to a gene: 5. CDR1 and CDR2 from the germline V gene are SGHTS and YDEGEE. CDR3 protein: CASSSGQVDQPQHF. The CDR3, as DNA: TGTGCCAGCAGCTCTGGACAGGTCGATCAGCCCCAGCATTTT. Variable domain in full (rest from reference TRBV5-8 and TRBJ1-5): EAGVTQSPTHLIKTRGQQATLRCSPISGHTSVYWYQQALGLGLQFLLWYDEGEERNRGNFPPRFSGRQFPNYSSELNVNALELEDSALYLCASSSGQVDQPQHFGDGTRLSIL.

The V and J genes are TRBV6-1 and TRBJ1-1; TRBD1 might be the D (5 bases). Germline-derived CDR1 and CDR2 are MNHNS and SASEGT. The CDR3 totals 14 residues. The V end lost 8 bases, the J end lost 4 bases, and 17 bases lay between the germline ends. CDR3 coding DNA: TGTGCCAGCTATTCCCCAGGGTTGGGCACTGAAGCTTTCTTT. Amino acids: CASYSPGLGTEAFF.

This CDR3 reads CASFAADGYTF. CDR3 DNA sequence: TGCGCCAGCTTCGCGGCTGATGGCTACACCTTC. The J gene is TRBJ1-2, the V gene TRBV5-1; D unclear. The CDR3 totals 11 residues. Germline V gene data show CDR1 as SGHRS and CDR2 as YFSETQ. The germline V and J ends were trimmed by 7 bases and 6 bases, with 10 bases remaining between them.

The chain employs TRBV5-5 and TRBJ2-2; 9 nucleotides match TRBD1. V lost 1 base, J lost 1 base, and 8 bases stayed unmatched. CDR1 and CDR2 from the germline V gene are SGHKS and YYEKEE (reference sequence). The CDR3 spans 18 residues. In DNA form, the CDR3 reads TGTGCCAGCAGCTTGTCCAACCCGGGACAGGGGAACACCGGGGAGCTGTTTTTT. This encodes CASSLSNPGQGNTGELFF.

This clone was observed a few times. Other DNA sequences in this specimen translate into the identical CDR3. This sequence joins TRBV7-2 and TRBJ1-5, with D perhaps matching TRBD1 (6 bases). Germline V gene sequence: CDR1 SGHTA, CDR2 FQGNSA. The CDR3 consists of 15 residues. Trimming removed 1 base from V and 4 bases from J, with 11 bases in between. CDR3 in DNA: TGTGCCAGCAGCTTAGGAGGGGGATCAAATCAGCCCCAGCATTTT. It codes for CASSLGGGSNQPQHF.

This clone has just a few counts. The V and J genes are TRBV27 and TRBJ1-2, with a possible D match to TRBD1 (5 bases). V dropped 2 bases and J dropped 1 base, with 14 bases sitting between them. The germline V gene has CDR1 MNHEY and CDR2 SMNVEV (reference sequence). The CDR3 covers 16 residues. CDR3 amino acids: CASSLSGAPINYGYTF. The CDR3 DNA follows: TGTGCCAGCAGTTTAAGCGGGGCTCCAATTAACTATGGCTACACCTTC.

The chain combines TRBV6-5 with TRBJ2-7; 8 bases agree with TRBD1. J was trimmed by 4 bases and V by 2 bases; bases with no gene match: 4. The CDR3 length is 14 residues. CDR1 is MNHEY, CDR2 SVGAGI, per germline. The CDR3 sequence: CASSYGTGEYEQYF. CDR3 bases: TGTGCCAGCAGTTACGGGACAGGCGAGTACGAGCAGTACTTC.